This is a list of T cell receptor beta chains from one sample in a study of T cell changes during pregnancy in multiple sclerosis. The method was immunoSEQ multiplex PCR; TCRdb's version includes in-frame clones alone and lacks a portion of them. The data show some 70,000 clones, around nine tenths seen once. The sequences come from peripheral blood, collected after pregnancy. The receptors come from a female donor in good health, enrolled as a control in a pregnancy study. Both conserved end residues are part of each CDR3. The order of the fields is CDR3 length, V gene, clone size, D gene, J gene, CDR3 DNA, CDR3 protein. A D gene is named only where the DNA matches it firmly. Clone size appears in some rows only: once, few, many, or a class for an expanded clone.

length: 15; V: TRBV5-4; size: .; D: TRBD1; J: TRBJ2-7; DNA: TGTGCCAGCAGCGCGAGGACAGGGGATCCTTACGAGCAGTACTTC; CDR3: CASSARTGDPYEQYF
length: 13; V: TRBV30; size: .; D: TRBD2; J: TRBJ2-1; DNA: TGTGCCTGGAGTTCAGCGGGAGGGCGCGAGCAGTTCTTC; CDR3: CAWSSAGGREQFF
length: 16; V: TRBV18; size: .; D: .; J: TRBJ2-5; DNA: TGTGCCAGCTCACCACCGCGGGGGCGAACTATGGAGACCCAGTACTTC; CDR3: CASSPPRGRTMETQYF
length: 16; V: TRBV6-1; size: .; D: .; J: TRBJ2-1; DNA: TGTGCCAGCAGTGAACGGGACATATTCTCCTACAATGAGCAGTTCTTC; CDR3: CASSERDIFSYNEQFF
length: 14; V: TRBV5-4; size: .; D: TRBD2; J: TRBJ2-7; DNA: TGTGCCAGCAGCACCGGGACTAGGACCTACGAGCAGTACTTC; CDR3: CASSTGTRTYEQYF
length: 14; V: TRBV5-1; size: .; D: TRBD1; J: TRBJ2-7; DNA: TGCGCCAGCAGCTTGGCAGACAGGGTAAACGAGCAGTACTTC; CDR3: CASSLADRVNEQYF
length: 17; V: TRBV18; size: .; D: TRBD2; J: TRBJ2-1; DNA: TGTGCCAGCTCACCAAACTTTGGGGGACTAGTGGTAAATGAGCAGTTCTTC; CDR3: CASSPNFGGLVVNEQFF
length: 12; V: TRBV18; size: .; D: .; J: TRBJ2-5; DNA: TGTGCCAGCTCACCCAACCAAGAGACCCAGTACTTC; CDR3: CASSPNQETQYF
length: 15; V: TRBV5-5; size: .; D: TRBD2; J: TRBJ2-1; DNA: TGTGCCAGCAGCTACGGGGTAGCGGGAGGGCGTGAGCAGTTCTTC; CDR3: CASSYGVAGGREQFF
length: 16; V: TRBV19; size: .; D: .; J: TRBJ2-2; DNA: TGTGCCAGTAGTATAGACAGCGCCCGCATCCCCGGGGAGCTGTTTTTT; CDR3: CASSIDSARIPGELFF
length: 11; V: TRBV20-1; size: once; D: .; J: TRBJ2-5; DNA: TGCAGTGCCCCGGAGGGTGAGACCCAGTACTTC; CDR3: CSAPEGETQYF
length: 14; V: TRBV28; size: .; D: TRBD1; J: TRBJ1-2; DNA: TGTGCCAGCAATCCTCCCGGACAGGGTTGGGGCTACACCTTC; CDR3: CASNPPGQGWGYTF
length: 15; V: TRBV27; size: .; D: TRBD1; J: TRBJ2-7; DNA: TGTGCCAGCAGTTTCGGGACAGGGAGGTCCTACGAGCAGTACTTC; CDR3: CASSFGTGRSYEQYF
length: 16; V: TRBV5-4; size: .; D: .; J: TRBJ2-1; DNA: TGTGCCAGCCCTAGCTTGGAGCGTAACTCCTACAATGAGCAGTTCTTC; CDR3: CASPSLERNSYNEQFF
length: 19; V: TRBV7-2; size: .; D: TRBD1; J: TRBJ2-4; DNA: TGTGCCAGCAGTCCTATGGGACAGGGAGGTTTATTGGCCAAAAACATTCAGTACTTC; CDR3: CASSPMGQGGLLAKNIQYF
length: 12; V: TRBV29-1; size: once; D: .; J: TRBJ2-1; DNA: TGCAGCGTTGCGGGGGTACGGGATGAGCAGTTCTTC; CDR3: CSVAGVRDEQFF
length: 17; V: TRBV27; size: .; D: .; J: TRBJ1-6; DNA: TGTGCCAGCAGTTTAAAGGGGGTTAGTTCGTATAATTCACCCCTCCACTTT; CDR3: CASSLKGVSSYNSPLHF
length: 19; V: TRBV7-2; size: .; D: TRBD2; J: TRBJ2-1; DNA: TGTGCCAGCAGCCCAGTCCCGGGACTAGCGGGGGGGGTACCTAATGAGCAGTTCTTC; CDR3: CASSPVPGLAGGVPNEQFF
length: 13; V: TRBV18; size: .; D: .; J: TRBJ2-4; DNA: TGTGCCAGCTCACCACTAACCAAAAACATTCAGTACTTC; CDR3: CASSPLTKNIQYF
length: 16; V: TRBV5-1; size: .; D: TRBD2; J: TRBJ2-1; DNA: TGCGCCAGCAGCTTGGGGACTAGCGGGGGGTGGAATGAGCAGTTCTTC; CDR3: CASSLGTSGGWNEQFF
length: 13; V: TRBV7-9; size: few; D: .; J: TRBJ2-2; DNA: TGTGCCAGCAGCTCGGGTCGCGCCGGGGAGCTGTTTTTT; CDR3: CASSSGRAGELFF
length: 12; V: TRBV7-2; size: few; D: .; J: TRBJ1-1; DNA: TGTGCCAGCAGCGCCAGGTCGACTGAAGCTTTCTTT; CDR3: CASSARSTEAFF
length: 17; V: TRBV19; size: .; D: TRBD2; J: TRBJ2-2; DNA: TGTGCCAGTAGTATCAGCGGGAGCTTCGCGAACACCGGGGAGCTGTTTTTT; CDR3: CASSISGSFANTGELFF
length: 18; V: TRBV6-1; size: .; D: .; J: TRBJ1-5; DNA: TGTGCCAGCAGTGAAGCACCGGGGGAAGGCCCCCGTAATCAGCCCCAGCATTTT; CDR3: CASSEAPGEGPRNQPQHF
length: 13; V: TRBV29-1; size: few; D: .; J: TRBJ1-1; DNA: TGCAGCGGAGGACAGAGTATGAACACTGAAGCTTTCTTT; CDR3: CSGGQSMNTEAFF
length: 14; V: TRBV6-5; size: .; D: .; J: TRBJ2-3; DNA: TGTGCCAGCAGCCCCCGGCAGGGAGCGGGTACGCAGTATTTT; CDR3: CASSPRQGAGTQYF
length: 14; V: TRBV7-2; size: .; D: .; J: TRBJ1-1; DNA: TGTGCCAGCAGCTTAGCTGGGGGGTCCACTGAAGCTTTCTTT; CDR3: CASSLAGGSTEAFF
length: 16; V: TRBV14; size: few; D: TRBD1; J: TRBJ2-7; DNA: TGTGCCAGCAGCCCCCTTTCGGGACAGGGGGCTAGAGAGCAGTACTTC; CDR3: CASSPLSGQGAREQYF
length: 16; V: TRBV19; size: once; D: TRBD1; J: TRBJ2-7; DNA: TGTGCCAGTAGTAAGTGGGACAGTGGAATTCCCTACGAGCAGTACTTC; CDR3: CASSKWDSGIPYEQYF
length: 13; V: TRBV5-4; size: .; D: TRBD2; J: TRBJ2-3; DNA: TGTGCCAGCAGCTTACGGGGGGCAGATACGCAGTATTTT; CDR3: CASSLRGADTQYF
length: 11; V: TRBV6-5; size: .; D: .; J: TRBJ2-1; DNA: TGTGCCAGCAGTTCGTCGGGGGAGCAGTTCTTC; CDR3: CASSSSGEQFF
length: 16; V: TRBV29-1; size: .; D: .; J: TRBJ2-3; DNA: TGCAGCGTTGCCCTAGGGCCTACTAGGAGCACAGATACGCAGTATTTT; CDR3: CSVALGPTRSTDTQYF
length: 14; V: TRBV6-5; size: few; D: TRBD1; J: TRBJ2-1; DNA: TGTGCCAGCAGTAACCTACAGGGGGCGGTGAAGCAGTTCTTC; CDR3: CASSNLQGAVKQFF
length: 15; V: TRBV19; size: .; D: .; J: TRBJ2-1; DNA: TGTGCCAGTAGTTCCGGGACTGGGCCCTACAATGAGCAGTTCTTC; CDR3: CASSSGTGPYNEQFF
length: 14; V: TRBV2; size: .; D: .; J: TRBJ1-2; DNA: TGTGCCAGCAGTGAAGGTCTAGGCAACTATGGCTACACCTTC; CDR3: CASSEGLGNYGYTF
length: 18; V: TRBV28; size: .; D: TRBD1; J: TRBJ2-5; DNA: TGTGCCAGCACCATTAAAGGGGGCCAGACGCTGGGGCAAGAGACCCAGTACTTC; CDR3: CASTIKGGQTLGQETQYF
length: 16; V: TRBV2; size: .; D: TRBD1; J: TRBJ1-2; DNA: TGTGCCAGCAGTGATAAATGGGACAGGGCCCTCTATGGCTACACCTTC; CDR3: CASSDKWDRALYGYTF
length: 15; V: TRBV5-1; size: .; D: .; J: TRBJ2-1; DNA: TGCGCCAGCAGCTTAGGTAGCGAGGCACACAATGAGCAGTTCTTC; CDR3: CASSLGSEAHNEQFF
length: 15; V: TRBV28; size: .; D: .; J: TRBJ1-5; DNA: TGTGCCAGCAGTTTATTGGGCAGGGGCTATCAGCCCCAGCATTTT; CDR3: CASSLLGRGYQPQHF
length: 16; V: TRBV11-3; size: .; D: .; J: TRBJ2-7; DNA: TGTGCCAGCAGCTTAGAATGGGGAGATGGGAGCTACGAGCAGTACTTC; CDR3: CASSLEWGDGSYEQYF
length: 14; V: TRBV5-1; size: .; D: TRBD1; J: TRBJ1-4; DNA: TGCGCCAGCAGCTTTGGACAGGGAACCGAGAAACTGTTTTTT; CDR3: CASSFGQGTEKLFF
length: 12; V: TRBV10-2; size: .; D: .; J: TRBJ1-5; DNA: TGCGCCAGCATGCGAAGCAATCAGCCCCAGCATTTT; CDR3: CASMRSNQPQHF
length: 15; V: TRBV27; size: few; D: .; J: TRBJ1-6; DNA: TGTGCCAGCAGTCCAATCCGGGGTTTTGTCGCACCCCTCCACTTT; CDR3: CASSPIRGFVAPLHF
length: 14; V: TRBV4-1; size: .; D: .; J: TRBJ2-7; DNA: TGCGCCAGCAGCCAAACTTCGGGTACCTACGAGCAGTACTTC; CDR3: CASSQTSGTYEQYF
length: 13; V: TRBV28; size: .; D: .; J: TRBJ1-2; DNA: TGTGCCAGCAGTTCGACAGGAACCTATGGCTACACCTTC; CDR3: CASSSTGTYGYTF
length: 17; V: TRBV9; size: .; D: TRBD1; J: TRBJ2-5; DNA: TGTGCCAGCAGCCCCCACGCAGGGGGTTCCGGGTCAGAGACCCAGTACTTC; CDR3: CASSPHAGGSGSETQYF